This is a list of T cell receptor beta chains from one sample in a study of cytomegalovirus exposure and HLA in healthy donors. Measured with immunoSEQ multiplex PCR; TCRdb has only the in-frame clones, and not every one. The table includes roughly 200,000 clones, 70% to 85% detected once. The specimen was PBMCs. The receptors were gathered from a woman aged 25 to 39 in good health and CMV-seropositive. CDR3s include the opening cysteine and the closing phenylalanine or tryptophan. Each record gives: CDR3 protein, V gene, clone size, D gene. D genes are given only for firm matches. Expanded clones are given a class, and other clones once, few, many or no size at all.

CDR3aa: CASSSGQGSWEKLFF
v_gene: TRBV2
abundance: .
d_gene: TRBD1

CDR3aa: CASSDGAGYSGNTIYF
v_gene: TRBV10-1
abundance: .
d_gene: .

CDR3aa: CASMGPKRESIQTETQYF
v_gene: TRBV5-8
abundance: .
d_gene: .

CDR3aa: CASSYSITFSTEAFF
v_gene: TRBV6-5
abundance: once
d_gene: .

CDR3aa: CASSDRTSGVQETQYF
v_gene: TRBV4-2
abundance: .
d_gene: TRBD2

CDR3aa: CASTPAGGTDTQYF
v_gene: TRBV27
abundance: .
d_gene: TRBD2

CDR3aa: CASSTTSGRFVSYEQYF
v_gene: TRBV5-4
abundance: .
d_gene: TRBD2

CDR3aa: CASSPKRHQGADEQYF
v_gene: TRBV7-8
abundance: .
d_gene: TRBD1

CDR3aa: CASSEGGGATDTQYF
v_gene: TRBV6-1
abundance: .
d_gene: TRBD2

CDR3aa: CASSLFGTGMNTEAFF
v_gene: TRBV5-5
abundance: .
d_gene: .

CDR3aa: CASSGLQGGSGELFF
v_gene: TRBV5-1
abundance: .
d_gene: .

CDR3aa: CASSLRVRASTDTQYF
v_gene: TRBV13
abundance: .
d_gene: .

CDR3aa: CASSSGTSRSREQFF
v_gene: TRBV6-5
abundance: once
d_gene: TRBD2

CDR3aa: CASSPLQGGQPQHF
v_gene: TRBV27
abundance: .
d_gene: TRBD1

CDR3aa: CASRGTGEGSEQYF
v_gene: TRBV7-9
abundance: .
d_gene: .

CDR3aa: CASSFFGQGASEQYF
v_gene: TRBV7-9
abundance: .
d_gene: TRBD1

CDR3aa: CASSLDGTGGYEQYF
v_gene: TRBV5-1
abundance: .
d_gene: TRBD1

CDR3aa: CASSPDRTYGYTF
v_gene: TRBV7-9
abundance: .
d_gene: .

CDR3aa: CASSTREASAHTQYF
v_gene: TRBV11-3
abundance: .
d_gene: .

CDR3aa: CAISQGSSYEQYF
v_gene: TRBV6-5
abundance: .
d_gene: TRBD1

CDR3aa: CATSGGVAYNEQFF
v_gene: TRBV15
abundance: .
d_gene: .

CDR3aa: CASSQDISYGYTF
v_gene: TRBV4-3
abundance: few
d_gene: .

CDR3aa: CASSPREERDQETQYF
v_gene: TRBV7-9
abundance: .
d_gene: .

CDR3aa: CASSSRVPGPTAGNEQFF
v_gene: TRBV5-1
abundance: few
d_gene: .

CDR3aa: CASRLRRSEKLFF
v_gene: TRBV27
abundance: .
d_gene: .

CDR3aa: CASSLEKRTSGRDTQYF
v_gene: TRBV11-3
abundance: .
d_gene: TRBD2

CDR3aa: CASSPGFGYTF
v_gene: TRBV6-5
abundance: .
d_gene: .

CDR3aa: CASSSRFDRAYEQYF
v_gene: TRBV11-2
abundance: .
d_gene: TRBD1

CDR3aa: CASSLPGFTEAFF
v_gene: TRBV27
abundance: .
d_gene: .

CDR3aa: CASYSSGRASNHYNEQFF
v_gene: TRBV27
abundance: .
d_gene: TRBD2

CDR3aa: CASTLLGTGGETQYF
v_gene: TRBV6-6
abundance: .
d_gene: TRBD1

CDR3aa: CASSQGALGGTGELFF
v_gene: TRBV11-3
abundance: .
d_gene: TRBD1

CDR3aa: CAWSSFPRGLNYGYTF
v_gene: TRBV30
abundance: .
d_gene: .

CDR3aa: CASMSGLGTGELFF
v_gene: TRBV5-4
abundance: .
d_gene: .

CDR3aa: CASSLGTAYNEQFF
v_gene: TRBV11-3
abundance: .
d_gene: .

CDR3aa: CASSQFEDEQFF
v_gene: TRBV4-2
abundance: once
d_gene: .

CDR3aa: CASSFFGRQPQHF
v_gene: TRBV28
abundance: many
d_gene: .

CDR3aa: CASSRRLAGAVDTQYF
v_gene: TRBV7-2
abundance: .
d_gene: TRBD2

CDR3aa: CSVALHANSNQPQHF
v_gene: TRBV29-1
abundance: .
d_gene: .

CDR3aa: CAISIGGEYTEAFF
v_gene: TRBV10-3
abundance: .
d_gene: .

CDR3aa: CATSRVRTGRKPQHF
v_gene: TRBV15
abundance: .
d_gene: TRBD1

CDR3aa: CASKSGAMKSHNTQYF
v_gene: TRBV10-1
abundance: once
d_gene: .

CDR3aa: CASSARDNGELFF
v_gene: TRBV9
abundance: few
d_gene: .

CDR3aa: CASRSGTRDEQYF
v_gene: TRBV5-5
abundance: few
d_gene: TRBD2

CDR3aa: CASSEATGLNQPQHF
v_gene: TRBV10-2
abundance: .
d_gene: .

CDR3aa: CASSQYLQGSETQYF
v_gene: TRBV4-1
abundance: .
d_gene: .

CDR3aa: CASSYMGVLSPLHF
v_gene: TRBV6-5
abundance: .
d_gene: .

CDR3aa: CASSEAPQVWAQETQYF
v_gene: TRBV2
abundance: few
d_gene: .

CDR3aa: CASSFTGIYPYEQYF
v_gene: TRBV5-8
abundance: .
d_gene: .

CDR3aa: CASAIIRIGLAGGQFF
v_gene: TRBV7-8
abundance: .
d_gene: TRBD2

CDR3aa: CAISESLNSGNTIYF
v_gene: TRBV10-3
abundance: .
d_gene: .

CDR3aa: CASSQDRAEGNTEAFF
v_gene: TRBV4-3
abundance: once
d_gene: .

CDR3aa: CASSIPTDYHNQPQHF
v_gene: TRBV6-6
abundance: .
d_gene: .